These 25 T cell receptor beta chains share one sample of origin, sequenced in a study of blood T cells in healthy people across ages. The second PCR ran about 6 to 11 cycles with a sample-barcoded 5' primer and J-beta primers. Using its own MiXCR run on the 5' RACE reads, TCRdb lists one record per CDR3 protein. This table has about 1.8 million distinct CDR3 sequences, 49% appearing once. The sequenced sample consisted of blood. The receptors were gathered from a woman between 35 and 50 years old in good health.

This chain links TRBV24-1 with TRBJ2-5; TRBD2 agrees at 7 bases. The CDR3 covers 15 residues. CDR1 and CDR2 (germline): KGHDR, SFDVKD. The ends lost 4 bases at V and 11 bases at J; junction bases unmatched: 15. The CDR3 bases are TGTGCCACCAGTGACGTAGCGGGCCTGGCAAATGAGCAGTACTTC. It codes for CATSDVAGLANEQYF.

This clonotype showed up just once. Its ends do not fully match the called genes, so a read error is possible. The J gene is TRBJ2-7, the V gene TRBV9, with D possibly being TRBD2 (6 bases). The CDR3 extends over 13 amino acids. Per germline, CDR1 SGDLS and CDR2 YYNGEE. The CDR3 coding sequence is TGTGCCAGCGGCGTAGGAGGGTTTTACGAGCAGTACTTC. Translating gives CASGVGGFYEQYF.

This clonotype came up a few times. This chain joins TRBV10-2 and TRBJ2-7; D not resolved. Looked up from germline, CDR1 is WSHSY and CDR2 is SAAADI. Trimming removed 8 bases at V and 2 bases at J, with 13 bases between. The length of the CDR3 is 13 residues. The chain's CDR3 is CASGKQAAYEQYF. The CDR3 bases are TGCGCCAGCGGCAAGCAGGCTGCCTACGAGCAGTACTTC.

The chain couples TRBV20-1 to TRBJ1-2; D gene uncertain. Germline assignment: CDR1 DFQATT and CDR2 SNEGSKA (reference sequence). There are 12 residues in the CDR3. Trimming cost V 5 bases and J 3 bases, with 10 bases left between them. CDR3 coding DNA: TGCAGTGCTGAGCAGGAGCACTATGGCTACACCTTC. Protein: CSAEQEHYGYTF.

This clonotype was detected only a few times. As DNA, the CDR3 is TGTGCCAGCAACTTGCTCGACAATGAGCAGTTCTTC. Translation: CASNLLDNEQFF. This sequence joins TRBV7-9 and TRBJ2-1; no definite D call. This CDR3 has 12 amino acids. The V gene's germline CDR1 is SEHNR and CDR2 FQNEAQ (reference sequence). Trimming left V 7 bases short and J 5 bases short, with 9 bases between.

This chain links TRBV11-2 with TRBJ2-7; D may be TRBD1 or TRBD2 (6 bases each). The CDR3 extends over 15 amino acids. Germline CDR1 and CDR2: SGHAT and FQNNGV. Trimming removed 0 bases from V and 2 bases from J, with 11 bases in between. The DNA of the CDR3 is TGTGCCAGCAGCTTAGATGCGGGACAAACCTACGAGCAGTACTTC. As protein: CASSLDAGQTYEQYF.

The genes are TRBV20-1 and TRBJ2-1, with TRBD2 matching over 9 bases. The CDR3 length is 12 residues. Germline loops: CDR1 DFQATT, CDR2 SNEGSKA (reference sequence). This chain's CDR3 is CPGAGGPNEQFF. In DNA form, the CDR3 reads TGCCCTGGGGCGGGGGGGCCCAATGAGCAGTTCTTC.

The V call is TRBV12-3 or TRBV12-4, the J call TRBJ2-7, with D possibly matching TRBD1 (6 bases). The V end was cut by 5 bases, the J end by 4 bases, with 18 bases between. This CDR3 has 15 amino acids. Here the CDR3 DNA reads TGTGCCAGCAGTCCAACAACCCAAACAGGGTACGAGCAGTACTTC. This translates into CASSPTTQTGYEQYF.

The V and J genes are TRBV7-2 and TRBJ2-1; 9 nucleotides align to TRBD1. In germline, CDR1 is SGHTA, CDR2 FQGNSA. The CDR3 runs 15 residues. V gave up 1 base and J gave up 9 bases; unmatched junction bases: 7. The CDR3, as DNA: TGTGCCAGCAGCTTAGTCGGGACAGGGTTGGGTGAGCAGTTCTTC. This translates into CASSLVGTGLGEQFF.

This rearrangement joins TRBV5-6 to TRBJ2-1; D may be TRBD1 or TRBD2 (5 bases each). The end of the DNA aligns better with TRBJ2-7, so the J call may be wrong. Germline V gives CDR1 SGHDT, CDR2 YYEEEE. This CDR3 contains 15 residues. CDR3 bases: TGTGCCAGCAGCTTGCAGAGGGGCTTCTACAATGAGCAGTACTTC. As protein: CASSLQRGFYNEQYF.

This rearrangement joins TRBV20-1 to TRBJ2-1; D perhaps matches TRBD2 (5 bases). Germline values: CDR1 DFQATT, CDR2 SNEGSKA (reference sequence). Trimming cost V 3 bases and J 10 bases, with 19 bases left between them. This CDR3 has 14 residues. CDR3 DNA sequence: TGCAGTGCTAGCTCTACCGGAGGCCCTCCCGAGCAGTTCTTC. This gives the protein CSASSTGGPPEQFF.

This clonotype was seen a few times. The chain carries TRBV7-2 and TRBJ2-1; TRBD1 matches 8 bases. Germline lookup yields CDR1 SGHTA and CDR2 FQGNSA. V lost 5 bases to trimming and J lost 11 bases; unmatched junction nucleotides: 8. This CDR3 is built from 13 residues. The CDR3 protein is CASSGQGSGKQFF. CDR3 coding DNA: TGTGCCAGCAGCGGACAGGGTTCGGGGAAGCAGTTCTTC. Using reference TRBV7-2 and TRBJ2-1 for the parts outside the CDR3, the full variable domain is GAGVSQSPSNKVTEKGKDVELRCDPISGHTALYWYRQSLGQGLEFLIYFQGNSAPDKSGLPSDRFSAERTGGSVSTLTIQRTQQEDSAVYLCASSGQGSGKQFFGPGTRLTVL.

This clonotype was picked up one time. V is TRBV5-6 and J is TRBJ2-5, with TRBD2 matching 8 bases. The CDR3 runs to 14 residues. Germline trimming cut 10 bases from V and 1 base from J; bases unmatched to any gene: 9. CDR1 is SGHDT, CDR2 YYEEEE, per germline. The CDR3 DNA reads as TGTGCCGCAATCACGGGGGGGCGCCAAGAGACCCAGTACTTC. It encodes CAAITGGRQETQYF.

This clonotype has a handful of counts. CDR3 in amino acids: CASSSGTAGQYF. For the CDR3, the DNA is TGTGCCAGCAGTTCCGGGACAGCAGGCCAGTACTTC. This chain joins TRBV28 and TRBJ2-5; TRBD1 matches at 7 bases. The CDR3 is made up of 12 amino acids. Germline V gene lookup returns CDR1 MDHEN and CDR2 SYDVKM. The trim removed 4 bases at V and 10 bases at J, leaving 6 bases unmatched.

The rearrangement uses TRBV5-6 and TRBJ2-7; 9 bases map to TRBD1. J lost 1 base, V lost 0 bases, and 5 bases had no gene match. The germline V gene encodes CDR1 SGHDT and CDR2 YYEEEE. This CDR3 is 16 amino acids long. CDR3 DNA sequence: TGTGCCAGCAGCTTGGACAGGGGGCGTTTTTCCTACGAGCAGTACTTC. This translates into CASSLDRGRFSYEQYF.

The chain is built from TRBV6-2 or TRBV6-3 and TRBJ2-3; 11 bases match TRBD2. The V segment lost 6 bases and the J segment 0 bases; nucleotides outside the gene matches: 8. CDR1 is MNHEY and CDR2 is SVGEGT in the germline V gene. CDR3 length equals 17 residues. CDR3 nucleotides: TGTGCCAGCAGCCTGGGACTAGCGGTGGCTAGCACAGATACGCAGTATTTT. Translated: CASSLGLAVASTDTQYF.

The chain couples TRBV4-3 to TRBJ1-2, with no clear D. This CDR3 contains 17 residues. The germline V and J ends were trimmed by 1 base and 5 bases, with 20 bases remaining between them. Germline-derived CDR1 and CDR2 are LGHNA and YSLEER. CDR3 in amino acids: CASSQVFLIGIGYGYTF. The CDR3 region has the DNA TGCGCCAGCAGCCAAGTTTTTCTTATAGGGATTGGGTATGGCTACACCTTC.

The rearrangement joins TRBV20-1 to TRBJ1-1; 7 bases align to TRBD1. This CDR3 contains 14 residues. Germline CDR1 and CDR2: DFQATT and SNEGSKA (reference sequence). Trimming at V came to 6 bases and at J to 1 base, leaving 8 bases not matched to a gene. Here the CDR3 DNA reads TGCAGTGCCTCCTGGGGGACAGCGAACACTGAAGCTTTCTTT. Translating gives CSASWGTANTEAFF.

The chain uses TRBV14 and TRBJ1-6, with a possible D match to TRBD1 (5 bases). CDR1 SGHDN and CDR2 FVKESK come from the germline V gene. The CDR3 is 16 residues long. Trimming cost V 5 bases and J 11 bases, with 22 bases left between them. CDR3 sequence reads: CASSDISGTVSTPLHF. For the CDR3, the DNA is TGTGCCAGCAGCGATATCTCCGGGACGGTCTCTACACCCCTCCACTTT.

V and J are TRBV20-1 and TRBJ1-4, with 8 bases matching TRBD1. CDR1 is DFQATT and CDR2 is SNEGSKA in the germline V gene (reference sequence). After removal of 0 bases from V and 8 bases from J, the junction contained 8 bases not matched to a gene. The CDR3 is 15 amino acids. The CDR3 reads CSARDRGWDREKLFF. The CDR3 nucleotides read TGCAGTGCTAGAGATCGAGGTTGGGACAGGGAAAAACTGTTTTTT.

This chain connects TRBV6-1 to TRBJ2-1, with 9 nucleotides matching TRBD1. The germline gives CDR1 MNHNS, CDR2 SASEGT. The length of the CDR3 is 18 residues. Germline trimming cut 2 bases from V and 4 bases from J; bases unmatched to any gene: 12. The CDR3, as DNA: TGTGCCAGCAGTGAATGGGGGACAGGGCTGATCCCGTACAATGAGCAGTTCTTC. Residues: CASSEWGTGLIPYNEQFF.

This clonotype has only a few counts. The chain joins TRBV7-2 to TRBJ2-7, with D unresolved. Germline CDR1 SGHTA, CDR2 FQGNSA. The CDR3 has 12 amino acids. Trimming removed 2 bases at V and 9 bases at J, with 11 bases between. CDR3 DNA: TGTGCCAGCAGCTTACCCCTCTCAGGGCAGTACTTC. Encoded protein: CASSLPLSGQYF.

The gene calls are TRBV20-1 and TRBJ2-1; 12 bases match TRBD2. CDR1 and CDR2 from the germline V gene are DFQATT and SNEGSKA (reference sequence). This CDR3 has 17 amino acids. V lost 2 bases, J lost 6 bases, and 11 bases stayed unmatched. The chain's CDR3 is CSARSVLAGGAVNEQFF. In nucleotides, the CDR3 is TGCAGTGCTAGATCGGTGCTAGCGGGGGGGGCTGTCAATGAGCAGTTCTTC.

The V and J genes are TRBV6-1 and TRBJ1-5; no clear D. Deletions cut 2 bases from V and 8 bases from J, with 10 bases between. This CDR3 is built from 13 residues. Germline V gives CDR1 MNHNS, CDR2 SASEGT. CDR3: CASSEQLIEPQHF. The CDR3 region has the DNA TGTGCCAGCAGTGAACAGTTGATAGAGCCCCAGCATTTT.

With regard to this clonotype: The junction does not match germline at one end; this may be a read error. The DNA for the CDR3 is TGTGCCAGCAGCGACGGACAGACCAACTATGACTACACCTTC. Translation: CASSDGQTNYDYTF. The rearrangement uses TRBV7-2 and TRBJ1-2; tentatively, D is TRBD1 (6 bases). CDR3 length: 14 amino acids. Germline lookup yields CDR1 SGHTA and CDR2 FQGNSA.